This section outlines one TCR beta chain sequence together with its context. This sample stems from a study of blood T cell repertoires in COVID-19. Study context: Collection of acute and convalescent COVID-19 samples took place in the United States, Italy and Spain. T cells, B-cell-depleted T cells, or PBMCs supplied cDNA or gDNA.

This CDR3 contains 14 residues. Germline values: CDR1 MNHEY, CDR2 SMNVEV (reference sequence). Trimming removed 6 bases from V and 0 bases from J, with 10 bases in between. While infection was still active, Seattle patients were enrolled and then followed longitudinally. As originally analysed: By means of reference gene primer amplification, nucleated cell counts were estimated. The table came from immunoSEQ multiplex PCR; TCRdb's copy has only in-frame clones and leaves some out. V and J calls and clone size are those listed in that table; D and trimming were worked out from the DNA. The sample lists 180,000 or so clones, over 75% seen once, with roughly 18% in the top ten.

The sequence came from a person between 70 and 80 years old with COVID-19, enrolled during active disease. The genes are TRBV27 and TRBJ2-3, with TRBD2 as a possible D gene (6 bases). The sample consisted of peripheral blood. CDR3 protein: CASRRLGSTDTQYF. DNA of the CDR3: TGTGCCAGCAGGCGACTAGGGAGCACAGATACGCAGTATTTT.